The clone carrying this T cell receptor beta chain was counted ten times or more. No antigen is known for it. The sample originates from a study of neurological immune-mediated disorders. The study, taken as a whole, reports: Phylogenetic grouping assigned the repertoires of 18 of 34 multiple sclerosis patients to a single related-CDR3 cluster, which may represent a signature.

TCRdb ran MiXCR on the 5' RACE reads and lists one entry per CDR3 protein. The sample shows 35,000 to 45,000 distinct CDR3 sequences, approximately 3% of them seen only once. Indicated time point: longitudinal time-point 1 (baseline). The ends were cut back, 0 bases at V and 3 bases at J, with 6 bases in the middle. CDR3 length equals 14 residues. Per germline, CDR1 SEHNR and CDR2 FQNEAQ (reference sequence). The chain couples TRBV7-9 to TRBJ1-3; no reliable D call. The sequenced sample was PBMCs. The sequence derives from a woman in her fifties or sixties with multiple sclerosis. CDR3 sequence reads: CASSLAGGGNTIYF. The CDR3 region has the DNA TGTGCCAGCAGCTTAGCTGGAGGTGGAAACACCATATATTTT.